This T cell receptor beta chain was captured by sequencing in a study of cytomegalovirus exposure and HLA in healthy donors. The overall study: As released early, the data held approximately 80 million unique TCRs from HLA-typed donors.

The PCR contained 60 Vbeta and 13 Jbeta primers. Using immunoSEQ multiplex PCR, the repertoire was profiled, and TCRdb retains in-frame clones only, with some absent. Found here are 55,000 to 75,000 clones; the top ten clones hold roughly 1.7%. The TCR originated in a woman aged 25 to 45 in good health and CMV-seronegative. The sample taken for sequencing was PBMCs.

In nucleotides, the CDR3 is TGTGCCAGCAGCCAGAAGGATAGCGGGGGGGCGGAGTCAGATACGCAGTATTTT. As protein: CASSQKDSGGAESDTQYF. The chain employs TRBV4-2 and TRBJ2-3; 11 positions match TRBD2. The germline V gene encodes CDR1 LGHNA and CDR2 YNFKEQ. This CDR3 region has 18 residues. V was clipped by 3 bases and J by 4 bases; unmatched bases: 12.